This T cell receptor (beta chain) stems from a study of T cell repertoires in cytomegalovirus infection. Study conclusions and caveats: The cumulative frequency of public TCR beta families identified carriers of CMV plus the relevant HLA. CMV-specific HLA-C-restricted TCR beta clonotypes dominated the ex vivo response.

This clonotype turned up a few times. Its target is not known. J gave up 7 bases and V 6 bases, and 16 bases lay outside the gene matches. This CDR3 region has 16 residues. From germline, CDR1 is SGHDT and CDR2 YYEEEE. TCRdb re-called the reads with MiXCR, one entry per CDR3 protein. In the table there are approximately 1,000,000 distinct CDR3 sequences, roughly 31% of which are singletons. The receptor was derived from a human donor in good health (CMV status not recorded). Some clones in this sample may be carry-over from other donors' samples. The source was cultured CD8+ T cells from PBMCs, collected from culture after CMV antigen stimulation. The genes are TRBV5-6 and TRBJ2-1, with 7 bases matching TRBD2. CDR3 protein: CASTPGWGGNYNEQFF. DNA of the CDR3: TGTGCCAGCACCCCAGGATGGGGGGGTAACTATAATGAGCAGTTCTTC.